This TCR beta chain was identified during a study of T cell responses to AZD1222 COVID-19 vaccine. Germline loops: CDR1 LGHDT, CDR2 YNNKEL (reference sequence). Trimming removed 0 bases from V and 6 bases from J, with 8 bases in between. The CDR3 sequence is 14 residues long. TCRdb's copy holds only in-frame clones and misses some; the assay was immunoSEQ multiplex PCR. The sample has approximately 110,000 clones, nearly 90% seen once; the top ten hold about 2.5%. The clonotype originates from an adult who received the AZD1222 COVID-19 vaccine. The material was peripheral blood, obtained 28 days after the second AZD1222 dose. V usage is TRBV3-1 (or the pseudogene TRBV3-2) and J usage is TRBJ2-2; no definite D call. Here the CDR3 reads CASSQDLLSGELFF. CDR3 bases: TGTGCCAGCAGCCAAGACTTATTGTCCGGGGAGCTGTTTTTT.